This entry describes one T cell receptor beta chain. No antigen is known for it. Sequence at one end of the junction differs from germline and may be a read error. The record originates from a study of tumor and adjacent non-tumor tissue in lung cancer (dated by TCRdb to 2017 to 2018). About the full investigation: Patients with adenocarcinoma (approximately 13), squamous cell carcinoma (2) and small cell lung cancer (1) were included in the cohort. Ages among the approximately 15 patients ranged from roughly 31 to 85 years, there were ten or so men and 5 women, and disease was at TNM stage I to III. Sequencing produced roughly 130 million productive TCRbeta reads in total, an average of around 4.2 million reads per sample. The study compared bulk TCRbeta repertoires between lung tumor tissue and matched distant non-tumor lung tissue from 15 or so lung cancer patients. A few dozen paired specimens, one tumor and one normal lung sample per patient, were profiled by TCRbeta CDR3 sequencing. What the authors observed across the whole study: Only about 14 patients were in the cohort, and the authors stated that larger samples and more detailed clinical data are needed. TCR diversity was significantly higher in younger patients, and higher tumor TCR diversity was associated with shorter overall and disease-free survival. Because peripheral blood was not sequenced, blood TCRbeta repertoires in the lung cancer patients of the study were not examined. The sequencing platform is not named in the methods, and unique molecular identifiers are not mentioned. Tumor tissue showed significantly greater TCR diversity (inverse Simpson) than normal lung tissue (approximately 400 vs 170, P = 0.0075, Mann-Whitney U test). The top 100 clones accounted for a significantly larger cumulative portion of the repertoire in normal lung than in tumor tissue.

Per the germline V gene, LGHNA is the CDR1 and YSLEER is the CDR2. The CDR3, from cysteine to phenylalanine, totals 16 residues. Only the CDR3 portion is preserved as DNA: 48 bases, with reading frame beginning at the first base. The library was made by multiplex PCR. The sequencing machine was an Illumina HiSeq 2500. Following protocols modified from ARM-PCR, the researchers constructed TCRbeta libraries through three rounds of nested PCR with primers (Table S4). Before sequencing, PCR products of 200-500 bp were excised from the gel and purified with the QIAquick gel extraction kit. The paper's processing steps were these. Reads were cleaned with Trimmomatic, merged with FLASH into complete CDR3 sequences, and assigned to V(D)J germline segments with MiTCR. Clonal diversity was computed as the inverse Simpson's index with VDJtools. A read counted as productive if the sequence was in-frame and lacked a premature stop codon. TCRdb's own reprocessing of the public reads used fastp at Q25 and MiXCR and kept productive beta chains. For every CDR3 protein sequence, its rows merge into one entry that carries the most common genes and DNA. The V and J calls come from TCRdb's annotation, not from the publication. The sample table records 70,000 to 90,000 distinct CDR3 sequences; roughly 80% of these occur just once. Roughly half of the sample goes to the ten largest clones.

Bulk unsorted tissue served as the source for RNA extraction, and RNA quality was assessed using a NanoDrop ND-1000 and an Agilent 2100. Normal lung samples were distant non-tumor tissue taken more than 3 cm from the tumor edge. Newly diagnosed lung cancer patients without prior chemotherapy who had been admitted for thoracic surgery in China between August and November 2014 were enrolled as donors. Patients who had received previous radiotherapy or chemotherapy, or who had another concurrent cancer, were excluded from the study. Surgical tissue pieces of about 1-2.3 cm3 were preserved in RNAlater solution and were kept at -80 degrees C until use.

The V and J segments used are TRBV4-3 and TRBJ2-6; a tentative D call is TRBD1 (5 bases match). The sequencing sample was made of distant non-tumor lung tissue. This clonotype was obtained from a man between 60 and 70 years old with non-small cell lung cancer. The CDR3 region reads CASMQEAVSGANALTF. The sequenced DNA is TGCGCCAGCATGCAAGAGGCGGTGTCTGGGGCCAACGCCCTGACTTTC.